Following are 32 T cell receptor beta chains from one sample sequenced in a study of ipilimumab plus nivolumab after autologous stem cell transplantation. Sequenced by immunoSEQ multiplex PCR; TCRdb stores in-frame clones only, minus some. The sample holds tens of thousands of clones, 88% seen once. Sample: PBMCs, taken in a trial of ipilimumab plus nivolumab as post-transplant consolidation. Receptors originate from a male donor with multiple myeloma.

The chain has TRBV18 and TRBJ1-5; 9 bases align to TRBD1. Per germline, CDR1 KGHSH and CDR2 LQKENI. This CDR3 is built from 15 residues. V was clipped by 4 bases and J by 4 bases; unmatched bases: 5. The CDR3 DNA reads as TGTGCCAGCTCACTTCCTGGGACAGGGAATCAGCCCCAGCATTTT. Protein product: CASSLPGTGNQPQHF.

The DNA for the CDR3 is TGTGCCAGCAGCCCCGGGGGGGGAAGCTATGGCTACACCTTC. Encoded protein: CASSPGGGSYGYTF. The chain has TRBV7-9 and TRBJ1-2; the D gene is possibly TRBD1 (5 bases). CDR1 SEHNR and CDR2 FQNEAQ come from the germline V gene (reference sequence). The CDR3 spans 14 residues. Trimming removed 5 bases at V and 4 bases at J, with 14 bases between.

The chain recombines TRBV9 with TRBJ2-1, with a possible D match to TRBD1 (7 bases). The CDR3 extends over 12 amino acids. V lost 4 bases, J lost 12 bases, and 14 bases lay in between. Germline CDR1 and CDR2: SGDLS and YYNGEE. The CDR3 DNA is TGTGCCAGCAGCCCAGGGGGGACGTCGCAGTTCTTC. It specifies CASSPGGTSQFF.

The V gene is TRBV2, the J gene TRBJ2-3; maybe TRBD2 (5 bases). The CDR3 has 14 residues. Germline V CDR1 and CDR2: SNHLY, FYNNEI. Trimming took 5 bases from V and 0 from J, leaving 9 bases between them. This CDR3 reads CASSTGTSTDTQYF. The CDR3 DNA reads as TGTGCCAGCAGTACGGGAACTAGCACAGATACGCAGTATTTT.

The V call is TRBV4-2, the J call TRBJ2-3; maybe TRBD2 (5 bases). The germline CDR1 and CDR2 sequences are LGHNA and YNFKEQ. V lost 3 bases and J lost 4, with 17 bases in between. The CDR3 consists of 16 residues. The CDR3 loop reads CASSQEVGDPADTQYF. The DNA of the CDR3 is TGTGCCAGCAGCCAGGAAGTGGGAGATCCCGCAGATACGCAGTATTTT.

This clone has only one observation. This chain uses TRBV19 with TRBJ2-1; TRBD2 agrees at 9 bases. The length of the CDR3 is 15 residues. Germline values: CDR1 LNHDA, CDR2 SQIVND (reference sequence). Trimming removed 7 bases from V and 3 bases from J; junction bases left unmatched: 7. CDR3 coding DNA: TGTGCCAGTACATTAGCGGGAGCTATCTACAATGAGCAGTTCTTC. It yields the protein CASTLAGAIYNEQFF. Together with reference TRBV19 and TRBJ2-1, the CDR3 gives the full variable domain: DGGITQSPKYLFRKEGQNVTLSCEQNLNHDAMYWYRQDPGQGLRLIYYSQIVNDFQKGDIAEGYSVSREKKESFPLTVTSAQKNPTAFYLCASTLAGAIYNEQFFGPGTRLTVL.

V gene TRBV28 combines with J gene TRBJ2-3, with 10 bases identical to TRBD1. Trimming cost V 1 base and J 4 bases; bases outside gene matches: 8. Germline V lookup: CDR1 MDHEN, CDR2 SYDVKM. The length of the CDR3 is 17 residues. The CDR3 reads CASSLYGLGTGADTQYF. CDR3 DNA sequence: TGTGCCAGCAGTTTATACGGATTGGGGACAGGGGCAGATACGCAGTATTTT. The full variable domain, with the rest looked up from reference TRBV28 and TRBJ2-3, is DVKVTQSSRYLVKRTGEKVFLECVQDMDHENMFWYRQDPGLGLRLIYFSYDVKMKEKGDIPEGYSVSREKKERFSLILESASTNQTSMYLCASSLYGLGTGADTQYFGPGTRLTVL.

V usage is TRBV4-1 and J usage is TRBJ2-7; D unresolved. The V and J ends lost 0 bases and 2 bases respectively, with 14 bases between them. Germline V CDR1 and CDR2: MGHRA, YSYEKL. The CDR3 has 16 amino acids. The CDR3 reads CASSQDKGWVTYEQYF. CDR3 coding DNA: TGCGCCAGCAGCCAAGATAAAGGGTGGGTAACCTACGAGCAGTACTTC.

CDR3 residues: CASSFGMPTDTQYF. DNA of the CDR3: TGTGCCAGCAGTTTTGGCATGCCCACAGATACGCAGTATTTT. V and J are TRBV6-4 and TRBJ2-3; D ambiguous. Trimming removed 5 bases at V and 2 bases at J, with 11 bases between. This CDR3 has 14 amino acids. The germline gives CDR1 MRHNA, CDR2 SNTAGT.

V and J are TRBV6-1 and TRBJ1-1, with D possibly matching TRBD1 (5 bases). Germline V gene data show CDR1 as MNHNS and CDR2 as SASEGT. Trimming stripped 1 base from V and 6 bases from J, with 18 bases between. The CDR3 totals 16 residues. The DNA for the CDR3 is TGTGCCAGCAGTGAAGGCAGGGACCTCAGAGGACCTGAAGCTTTCTTT. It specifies CASSEGRDLRGPEAFF.

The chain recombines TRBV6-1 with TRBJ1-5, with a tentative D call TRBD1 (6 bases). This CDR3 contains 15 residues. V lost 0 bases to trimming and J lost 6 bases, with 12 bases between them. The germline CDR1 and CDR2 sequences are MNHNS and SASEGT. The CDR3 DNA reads TGTGCCAGCAGTGAAGCTCGCGGGGGGCGTCAGCCCCAGCATTTT. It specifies CASSEARGGRQPQHF.

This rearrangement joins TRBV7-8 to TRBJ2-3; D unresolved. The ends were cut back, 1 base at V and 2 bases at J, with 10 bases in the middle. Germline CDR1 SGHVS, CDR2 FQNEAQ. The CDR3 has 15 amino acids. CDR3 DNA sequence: TGTGCCAGCAGCTTAGGAGGCGGTCCCACAGATACGCAGTATTTT. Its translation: CASSLGGGPTDTQYF. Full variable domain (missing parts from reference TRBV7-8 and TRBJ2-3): GAGVSQSPRYKVAKRGQDVALRCDPISGHVSLFWYQQALGQGPEFLTYFQNEAQLDKSGLPSDRFFAERPEGSVSTLKIQRTQQEDSAVYLCASSLGGGPTDTQYFGPGTRLTVL.

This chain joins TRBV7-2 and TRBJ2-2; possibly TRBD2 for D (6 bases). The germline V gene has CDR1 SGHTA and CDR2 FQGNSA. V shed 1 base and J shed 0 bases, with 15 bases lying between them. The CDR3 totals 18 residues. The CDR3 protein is CASSLVGSGAANTGELFF. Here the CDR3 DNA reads TGTGCCAGCAGCTTAGTCGGTAGCGGAGCCGCGAACACCGGGGAGCTGTTTTTT. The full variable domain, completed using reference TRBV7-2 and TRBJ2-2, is GAGVSQSPSNKVTEKGKDVELRCDPISGHTALYWYRQSLGQGLEFLIYFQGNSAPDKSGLPSDRFSAERTGGSVSTLTIQRTQQEDSAVYLCASSLVGSGAANTGELFFGEGSRLTVL.

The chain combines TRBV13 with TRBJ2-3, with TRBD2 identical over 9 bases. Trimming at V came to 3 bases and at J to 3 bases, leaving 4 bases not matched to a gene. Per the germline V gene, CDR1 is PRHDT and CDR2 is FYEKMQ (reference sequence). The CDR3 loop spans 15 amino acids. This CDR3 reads CASSFRSGRTDTQYF. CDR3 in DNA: TGTGCCAGCAGCTTCCGTAGCGGGAGAACAGATACGCAGTATTTT.

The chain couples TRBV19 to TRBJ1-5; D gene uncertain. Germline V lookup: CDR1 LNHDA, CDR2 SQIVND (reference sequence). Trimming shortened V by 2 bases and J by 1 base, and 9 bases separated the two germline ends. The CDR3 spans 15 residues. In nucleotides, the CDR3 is TGTGCCAGTAGTATAAACCGGCGGAGCAATCAGCCCCAGCATTTT. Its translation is CASSINRRSNQPQHF.

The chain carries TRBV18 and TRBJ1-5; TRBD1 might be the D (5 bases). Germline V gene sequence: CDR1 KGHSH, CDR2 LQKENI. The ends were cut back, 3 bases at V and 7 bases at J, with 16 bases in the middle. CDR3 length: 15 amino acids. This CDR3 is CASSPDGGVGQPQHF. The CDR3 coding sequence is TGTGCCAGCTCACCCGATGGGGGGGTGGGGCAGCCCCAGCATTTT.

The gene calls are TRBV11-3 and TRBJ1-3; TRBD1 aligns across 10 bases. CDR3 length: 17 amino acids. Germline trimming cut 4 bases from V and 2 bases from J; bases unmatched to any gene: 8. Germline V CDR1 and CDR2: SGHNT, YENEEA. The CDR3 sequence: CASSWSGGQGAGNTIYF. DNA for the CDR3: TGTGCCAGCAGCTGGAGTGGAGGACAGGGGGCTGGAAACACCATATATTTT.

The CDR3 region has the DNA TGCGCCAGCAGCTTGGAACAGGGGGCTGAAAAACTGTTTTTT. Translated, it gives CASSLEQGAEKLFF. The chain employs TRBV5-1 and TRBJ1-4; 9 positions match TRBD1. This CDR3 is 14 amino acids long. The V gene's germline CDR1 is SGHRS and CDR2 YFSETQ. J was trimmed by 7 bases and V by 0 bases; bases with no gene match: 1.

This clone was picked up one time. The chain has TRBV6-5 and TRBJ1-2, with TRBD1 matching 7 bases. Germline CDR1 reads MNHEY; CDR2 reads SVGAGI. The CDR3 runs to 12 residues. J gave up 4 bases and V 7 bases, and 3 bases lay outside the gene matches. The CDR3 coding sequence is TGTGCCAGCACCCCAGGGGGCTATGGCTACACCTTC. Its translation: CASTPGGYGYTF.

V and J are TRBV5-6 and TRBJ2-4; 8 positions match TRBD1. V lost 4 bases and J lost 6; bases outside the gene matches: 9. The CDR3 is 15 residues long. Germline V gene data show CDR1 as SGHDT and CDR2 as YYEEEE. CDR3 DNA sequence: TGTGCCAGCAGCCAAAAGACAGGGGTGGTAAACATTCAGTACTTC. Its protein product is CASSQKTGVVNIQYF. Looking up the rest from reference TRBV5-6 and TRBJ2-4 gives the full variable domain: DAGVTQSPTHLIKTRGQQVTLRCSPKSGHDTVSWYQQALGQGPQFIFQYYEEEERQRGNFPDRFSGHQFPNYSSELNVNALLLGDSALYLCASSQKTGVVNIQYFGAGTRLSVL.

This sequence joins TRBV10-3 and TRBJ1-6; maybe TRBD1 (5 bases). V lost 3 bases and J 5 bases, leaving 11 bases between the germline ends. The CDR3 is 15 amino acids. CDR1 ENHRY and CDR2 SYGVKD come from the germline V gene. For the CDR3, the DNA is TGTGCCATCAGTGAATTGGGGCCGGATAATTCACCCCTCCACTTT. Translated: CAISELGPDNSPLHF.

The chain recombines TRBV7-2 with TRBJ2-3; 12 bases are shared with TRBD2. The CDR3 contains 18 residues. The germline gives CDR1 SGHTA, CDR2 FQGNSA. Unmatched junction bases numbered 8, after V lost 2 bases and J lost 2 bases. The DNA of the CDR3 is TGTGCCAGCAGCTTACGGACTAGCGGGGACACTATCACAGATACGCAGTATTTT. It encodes CASSLRTSGDTITDTQYF.

This CDR3 reads CASQNTGELFF. The CDR3 DNA reads TGTGCCAGTCAGAACACCGGGGAGCTGTTTTTT. This chain links TRBV11-2 with TRBJ2-2; D is unresolved. Germline CDR1 SGHAT, CDR2 FQNNGV. V lost 9 bases and J 1 base, leaving 3 bases between the germline ends. The CDR3 contains 11 residues.

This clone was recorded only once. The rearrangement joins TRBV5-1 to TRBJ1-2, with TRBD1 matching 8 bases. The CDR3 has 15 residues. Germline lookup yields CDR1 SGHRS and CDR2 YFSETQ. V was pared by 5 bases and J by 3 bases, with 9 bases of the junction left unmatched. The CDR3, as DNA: TGCGCCAGCAGGCTTCCAGGGGGCGTTGACTATGGCTACACCTTC. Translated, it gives CASRLPGGVDYGYTF.

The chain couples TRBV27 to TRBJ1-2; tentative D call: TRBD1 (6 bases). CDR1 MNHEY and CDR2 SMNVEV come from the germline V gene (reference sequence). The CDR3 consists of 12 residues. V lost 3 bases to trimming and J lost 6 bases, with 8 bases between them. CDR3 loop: CASSLTGDGYTF. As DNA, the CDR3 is TGTGCCAGCAGTTTGACAGGTGATGGCTACACCTTC.

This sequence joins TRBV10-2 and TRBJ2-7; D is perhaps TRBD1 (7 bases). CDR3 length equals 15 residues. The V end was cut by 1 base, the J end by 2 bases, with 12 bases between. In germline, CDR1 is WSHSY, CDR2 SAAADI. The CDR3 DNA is TGCGCCAGCAGTGAGTACGCGGGACAGCCCTACGAGCAGTACTTC. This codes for CASSEYAGQPYEQYF.

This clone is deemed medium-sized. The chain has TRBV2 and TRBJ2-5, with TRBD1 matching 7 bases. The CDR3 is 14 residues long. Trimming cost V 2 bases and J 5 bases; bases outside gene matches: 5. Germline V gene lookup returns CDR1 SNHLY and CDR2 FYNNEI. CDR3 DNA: TGTGCCAGCAGTGAAATTACAGGGGCCGAGACCCAGTACTTC. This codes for CASSEITGAETQYF.

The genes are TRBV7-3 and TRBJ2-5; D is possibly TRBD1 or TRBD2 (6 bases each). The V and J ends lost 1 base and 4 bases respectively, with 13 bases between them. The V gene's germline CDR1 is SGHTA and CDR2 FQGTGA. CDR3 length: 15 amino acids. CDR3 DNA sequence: TGTGCCAGCAGCTTAAACCCGGGGGCGAGAGAGACCCAGTACTTC. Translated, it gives CASSLNPGARETQYF.

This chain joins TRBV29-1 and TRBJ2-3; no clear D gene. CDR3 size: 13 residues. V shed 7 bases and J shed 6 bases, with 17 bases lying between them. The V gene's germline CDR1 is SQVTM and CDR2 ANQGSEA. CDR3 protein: CSAAPTRSDTQYF. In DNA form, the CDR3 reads TGCAGCGCGGCCCCGACTCGGTCTGATACGCAGTATTTT.

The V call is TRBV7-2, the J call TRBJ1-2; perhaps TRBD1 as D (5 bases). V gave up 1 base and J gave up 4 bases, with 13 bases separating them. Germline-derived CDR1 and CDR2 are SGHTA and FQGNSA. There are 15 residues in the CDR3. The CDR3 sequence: CASSLVSGDGYGYTF. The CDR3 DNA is TGTGCCAGCAGCTTAGTTTCTGGGGACGGCTATGGCTACACCTTC.

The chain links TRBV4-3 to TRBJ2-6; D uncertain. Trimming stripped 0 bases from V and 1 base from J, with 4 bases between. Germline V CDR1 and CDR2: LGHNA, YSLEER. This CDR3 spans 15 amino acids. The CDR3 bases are TGCGCCAGCAGCCAAGACAGTTCTGGGGCCAACGTCCTGACTTTC. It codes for CASSQDSSGANVLTF.

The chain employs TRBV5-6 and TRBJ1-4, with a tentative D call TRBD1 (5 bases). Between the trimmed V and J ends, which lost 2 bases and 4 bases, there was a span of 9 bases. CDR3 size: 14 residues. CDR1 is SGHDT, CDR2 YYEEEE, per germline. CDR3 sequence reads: CASSFLGDNEKLFF. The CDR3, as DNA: TGTGCCAGCAGCTTTTTAGGGGATAATGAAAAACTGTTTTTT.